A single sample gave rise to the 6 T cell receptor beta chains below, sequenced in a study of blood T cell repertoires in COVID-19 (dated by TCRdb to the early 2020s). The library relied on the immunoSEQ multiplex PCR assay. Sourced from immuneACCESS, this table was stored by TCRdb with only in-frame sequences that have V and J called. A share of the clones is absent; for the studies checked, an unresolved V gene accounts for under half, and the remainder has no known explanation. This sample gives approximately 88,000 clones in total; 80% of them show up just once. The ten top clones hold less than 20% of the sample. Sequences were obtained from peripheral blood. The origin of the receptors is an elderly woman with acute or convalescent COVID-19.

V gene TRBV5-6 combines with J gene TRBJ2-7; D is possibly TRBD1 (6 bases). This CDR3 contains 13 residues. Germline values: CDR1 SGHDT, CDR2 YYEEEE. Trimming pared 1 base from V and 6 bases from J, leaving 11 bases between. CDR3 region: CASSLPTGLEQYF. The CDR3 region has the DNA TGTGCCAGCAGCTTGCCAACAGGGCTCGAGCAGTACTTC.

This clone was detected only a few times. The CDR3 protein is CASSYPRGTLHF. In DNA form, the CDR3 reads TGTGCCAGCAGTTACCCGAGGGGGACCCTCCACTTT. The chain recombines TRBV6-5 with TRBJ1-6, with D possibly being TRBD1 (6 bases). Trimming took off 2 bases at V and 14 bases at J, with 10 bases between the two ends. The germline V gene has CDR1 MNHEY and CDR2 SVGAGI. The CDR3 is 12 residues long.

This clone has just a few counts. This sequence joins TRBV7-8 and TRBJ2-2; 14 bases line up with TRBD2. The V and J ends lost 5 bases and 10 bases, in that order; junction bases with no gene match: 6. Germline V gene data show CDR1 as SGHVS and CDR2 as FQNEAQ. This CDR3 comprises 15 residues. CDR3 loop: CASSPTGLAGEELFF. CDR3 nucleotide sequence: TGTGCCAGCAGCCCCACGGGACTAGCGGGAGAGGAGCTGTTTTTT.

DNA of the CDR3: TGTGCCAGCAGTTTAACGGTCGCTGGCTACACCTTC. Translation gives CASSLTVAGYTF. The gene calls are TRBV12-3 or TRBV12-4 and TRBJ1-2; D not resolved. CDR3 size: 12 residues. V was pared by 2 bases and J by 7 bases, with 8 bases between.

V gene TRBV30 combines with J gene TRBJ2-7, with D uncertain. CDR3 length: 13 amino acids. Germline V gene lookup returns CDR1 GTSNPN and CDR2 SVGIG (reference sequence). The ends were cut back, 0 bases at V and 0 bases at J, with 6 bases in the middle. The CDR3 DNA is TGTGCCTGGAGTGTAACGGTCTCCTACGAGCAGTACTTC. Protein sequence: CAWSVTVSYEQYF.

This clone has a handful of counts. V gene TRBV14 combines with J gene TRBJ1-2; 7 positions agree with TRBD1. Germline V gene data show CDR1 as SGHDN and CDR2 as FVKESK. The CDR3 covers 15 residues. Germline trimming cut 1 base from V and 6 bases from J; bases unmatched to any gene: 8. CDR3 sequence reads: CASSQGDRALDGYTF. Written as DNA, the CDR3 is TGTGCCAGCAGCCAAGGTGACAGGGCCCTAGATGGCTACACCTTC.